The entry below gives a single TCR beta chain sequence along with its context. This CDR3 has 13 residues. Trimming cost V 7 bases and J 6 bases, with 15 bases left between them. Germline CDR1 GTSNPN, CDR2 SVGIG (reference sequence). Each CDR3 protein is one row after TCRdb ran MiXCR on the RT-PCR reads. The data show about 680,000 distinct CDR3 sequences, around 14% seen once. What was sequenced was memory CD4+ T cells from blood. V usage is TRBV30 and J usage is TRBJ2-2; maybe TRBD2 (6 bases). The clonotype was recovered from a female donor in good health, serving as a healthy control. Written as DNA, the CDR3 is TGTGCCTCCACTCCTTCGGGGGCCGGGGAGCTGTTTTTT. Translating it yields CASTPSGAGELFF.